A single sample gave rise to the 22 T cell receptor beta chains below, sequenced in a study of cytomegalovirus exposure and HLA in healthy donors. Amplification used 60 Vbeta primers and 13 Jbeta primers. Measured with immunoSEQ multiplex PCR; TCRdb has only the in-frame clones, and not every one. The sample consists of about 120,000 clones, around three quarters of them appearing once. The source material was PBMCs. The receptors derive from a female donor in good health and CMV-seronegative.

This chain joins TRBV5-1 and TRBJ2-1; TRBD2 aligns across 9 bases. V was clipped by 2 bases and J by 5 bases; unmatched bases: 8. The germline gives CDR1 SGHRS, CDR2 YFSETQ. The CDR3 has 16 residues. The DNA for the CDR3 is TGCGCCAGCAGCTTTGCTAGCGGGGTCTTAAACAATGAGCAGTTCTTC. Its translation is CASSFASGVLNNEQFF. Drawing the rest from reference TRBV5-1 and TRBJ2-1, the complete variable domain is KAGVTQTPRYLIKTRGQQVTLSCSPISGHRSVSWYQQTPGQGLQFLFEYFSETQRNKGNFPGRFSGRQFSNSRSEMNVSTLELGDSALYLCASSFASGVLNNEQFFGPGTRLTVL.

This clone was picked up a small number of times. The chain uses TRBV6-4 and TRBJ2-1, with 14 bases fitting TRBD2. The V and J ends lost 7 bases and 7 bases, in that order; junction bases with no gene match: 9. This CDR3 contains 16 residues. In germline, CDR1 is MRHNA, CDR2 SNTAGT. The CDR3 here is CASTPTSGGDLNEQFF. In nucleotides, the CDR3 is TGTGCCAGCACCCCGACTAGCGGGGGGGATTTGAATGAGCAGTTCTTC.

This clone showed up just once. CDR3 bases: TGTGCCAGCAGCTCTGAACTCGGCCGGGACAGGGCTAATGAAAAACTGTTTTTT. This sequence encodes CASSSELGRDRANEKLFF. The V gene is TRBV9, the J gene TRBJ1-4, with 9 bases identical to TRBD1. The V gene's germline CDR1 is SGDLS and CDR2 YYNGEE. This CDR3 has 18 amino acids. Unmatched junction bases numbered 13, after V lost 4 bases and J lost 3 bases.

The chain combines TRBV9 with TRBJ1-1, with D unresolved. The CDR3 has 16 amino acids. In germline, CDR1 is SGDLS, CDR2 YYNGEE. Trimming stripped 3 bases from V and 0 bases from J, with 15 bases between. The CDR3 region has the DNA TGTGCCAGCAGCGGCCCTGTTCACACAATGAACACTGAAGCTTTCTTT. Encoded protein: CASSGPVHTMNTEAFF.

This clone was observed a handful of times. The V call is TRBV4-3, the J call TRBJ1-2; 12 positions agree with TRBD1. V shed 1 base and J 8 bases; nucleotides not matched to a gene: 8. Germline lookup yields CDR1 LGHNA and CDR2 YSLEER. The CDR3 is 16 amino acids. Written as DNA, the CDR3 is TGCGCCAGCAGCCAAGGGTGGGACAGGGGGCGTCGGGGCTACACCTTC. Its translation: CASSQGWDRGRRGYTF.

The V gene is TRBV11-2, the J gene TRBJ1-1, with no clear D. With 5 bases removed from V and 5 bases from J, the gap between germline ends came to 12 bases. CDR3 length: 13 amino acids. Germline V gives CDR1 SGHAT, CDR2 FQNNGV. The CDR3 spells CASSPTARTEAFF. The CDR3 bases are TGTGCCAGCAGCCCCACGGCGCGGACTGAAGCTTTCTTT.

The chain joins TRBV6-1 to TRBJ2-7, with TRBD1 identical over 7 bases. Germline CDR1 and CDR2: MNHNS and SASEGT. The CDR3 extends over 15 amino acids. Trimming removed 3 bases from V and 6 bases from J; junction bases left unmatched: 11. The CDR3 is CASSEPGGPSGEQYF. DNA for the CDR3: TGTGCCAGCAGTGAGCCAGGGGGACCAAGCGGCGAGCAGTACTTC.

The chain joins TRBV5-4 to TRBJ2-3; 13 positions agree with TRBD2. Trimming took 2 bases from V and 3 from J; bases not matched to a gene: 9. The V gene's germline CDR1 is SGHNT and CDR2 YYREEE (reference sequence). The CDR3 has 18 amino acids. CDR3 sequence: CASSFGTSGALLTDTQYF. DNA for the CDR3: TGTGCCAGCAGCTTTGGGACTAGCGGGGCCCTGCTGACAGATACGCAGTATTTT.

In this sample, this clone turned up a few times. J is TRBJ2-7 and V is TRBV5-6; the D gene is possibly TRBD2 (6 bases). Trimming stripped 5 bases from V and 6 bases from J, with 12 bases between. The CDR3 runs 12 residues. Germline V CDR1 and CDR2: SGHDT, YYEEEE. The CDR3 bases are TGTGCCAGCAGTCTTGGAGGGGCCGAGCAGTACTTC. This sequence encodes CASSLGGAEQYF.

V usage is TRBV2 and J usage is TRBJ2-5; weak D call: TRBD2 (6 bases). The CDR3 consists of 15 residues. From germline, CDR1 is SNHLY and CDR2 FYNNEI. V was trimmed by 3 bases and J by 7 bases, leaving 18 bases between them. In DNA, the CDR3 is TGTGCCAGCAGTGACCTCGAACTAGCCAGCGCGACCCAGTACTTC. Translation gives CASSDLELASATQYF.

The chain couples TRBV4-3 to TRBJ2-1, with a possible D match to TRBD2 (5 bases). Germline V gives CDR1 LGHNA, CDR2 YSLEER. This CDR3 is 12 amino acids long. V was shortened by 2 bases and J by 8 bases, with 7 bases between the two germline ends. DNA of the CDR3: TGCGCCAGCAGCCAATCGAGGGATGAGCAGTTCTTC. It translates to CASSQSRDEQFF.

The chain is built from TRBV19 and TRBJ1-1, with a possible D match to TRBD1 (5 bases). CDR3 size: 14 residues. V shed 3 bases and J shed 4 bases, with 12 bases lying between them. The germline V gene has CDR1 LNHDA and CDR2 SQIVND (reference sequence). CDR3 in DNA: TGTGCCAGTAGTATCAGGGTGTCAAGCACTGAAGCTTTCTTT. Amino acids: CASSIRVSSTEAFF.

This clone turned up a few times. The gene calls are TRBV28 and TRBJ1-4; D call uncertain. CDR3 length equals 17 residues. Trimming took off 6 bases at V and 0 bases at J, with 17 bases between the two ends. Per germline, CDR1 MDHEN and CDR2 SYDVKM. The CDR3 bases are TGTGCCAGCAGCTCCGACGGGGAGCCTTCAACTAATGAAAAACTGTTTTTT. As protein: CASSSDGEPSTNEKLFF.

V and J are TRBV7-2 and TRBJ1-5, with D perhaps matching TRBD1 (5 bases). V gave up 1 base and J gave up 9 bases, with 13 bases separating them. Germline V gene data show CDR1 as SGHTA and CDR2 as FQGNSA. CDR3 size: 14 residues. The CDR3 DNA sequence: TGTGCCAGCAGCTTAGAACAGGAGAGTGGGCCCCAGCATTTT. Translation: CASSLEQESGPQHF.

The chain recombines TRBV6-5 with TRBJ1-6; D remains ambiguous. Germline V CDR1 and CDR2: MNHEY, SVGAGI. Trimming shortened V by 0 bases and J by 2 bases, and 8 bases separated the two germline ends. This CDR3 comprises 16 residues. In DNA, the CDR3 is TGTGCCAGCAGTTACTCCAGGAGGACCTATAATTCACCCCTCCACTTT. Encoded protein: CASSYSRRTYNSPLHF.

V gene TRBV5-6 combines with J gene TRBJ2-7; tentatively, D is TRBD2 (5 bases). Germline CDR1 and CDR2: SGHDT and YYEEEE. With 4 bases removed from V and 5 bases from J, the gap between germline ends came to 16 bases. The CDR3 covers 14 residues. CDR3 coding DNA: TGTGCCAGCAGCCTGGGTGGGGAGTGGGACGAGCAGTACTTC. Amino acid sequence: CASSLGGEWDEQYF.

The chain combines TRBV6-5 with TRBJ2-5; TRBD1 aligns across 10 bases. The J call may be in error: the DNA end matches TRBJ2-7 better. Germline CDR1 is MNHEY and CDR2 is SVGAGI. The CDR3 length is 12 residues. CDR3 bases: TGTGCCAGGCGGGACAGGGGAGGCGAGCAGTACTTC. Translation: CARRDRGGEQYF.

This rearrangement joins TRBV12-5 to TRBJ2-7; TRBD2 is a possible D gene (6 bases). The CDR3 has 12 amino acids. Germline CDR1 and CDR2: LGHNT and FRNRAP. Trimming removed 7 bases from V and 4 bases from J, with 11 bases in between. The CDR3 reads CASAPGGYEQYF. The DNA for the CDR3 is TGTGCTAGTGCCCCTGGAGGGTACGAGCAGTACTTC.

In the case of this clone: An end of the junction differs from the germline gene, which may be a read error. The CDR3 nucleotides read TGTGCCAACAGTGAAGGGGGTAGCGGGGGGGTCGTAGAGACCCAGTACTTC. As protein: CANSEGGSGGVVETQYF. The chain couples TRBV2 to TRBJ2-5, with 11 bases identical to TRBD2. CDR3 length equals 17 residues. Germline V gene sequence: CDR1 SNHLY, CDR2 FYNNEI.

The chain carries TRBV5-4 and TRBJ1-2; tentatively, D is TRBD1 (5 bases). Per the germline V gene, CDR1 is SGHNT and CDR2 is YYREEE (reference sequence). The CDR3 totals 13 residues. V lost 1 base to trimming and J lost 4 bases, with 8 bases between them. The CDR3 sequence is CASSLRGTYGYTF. CDR3 DNA: TGTGCCAGCAGCTTGCGGGGGACCTATGGCTACACCTTC.

The gene calls are TRBV21-1 and TRBJ1-5. TRBV21-1 is recorded as a pseudogene. This CDR3 region has 15 residues. The CDR3 DNA reads as TGTGCCAGCAGCAATAACCTAAGGAGGGATCAGCCCCAGCATTTT. This gives the protein CASSNNLRRDQPQHF.

CDR3 sequence reads: CATSRATGVRPNSPLHF. CDR3 nucleotides: TGTGCCACCAGCAGGGCGACAGGGGTTCGCCCAAATTCACCCCTCCACTTT. This chain joins TRBV15 and TRBJ1-6; 8 bases map to TRBD1. The CDR3 covers 17 residues. Germline V lookup: CDR1 LNHNV, CDR2 YYDKDF (reference sequence). Unmatched junction bases numbered 11, after V lost 3 bases and J lost 7 bases.